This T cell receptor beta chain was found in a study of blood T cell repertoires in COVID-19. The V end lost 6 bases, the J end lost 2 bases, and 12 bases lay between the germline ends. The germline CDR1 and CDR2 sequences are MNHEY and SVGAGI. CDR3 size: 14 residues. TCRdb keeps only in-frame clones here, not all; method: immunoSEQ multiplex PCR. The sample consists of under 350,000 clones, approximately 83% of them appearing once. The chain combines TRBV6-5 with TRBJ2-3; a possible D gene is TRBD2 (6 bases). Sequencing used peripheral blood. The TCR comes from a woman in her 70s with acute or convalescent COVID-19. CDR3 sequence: CASSLRGDTDTQYF. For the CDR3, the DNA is TGTGCCAGCAGCCTCCGCGGGGACACAGATACGCAGTATTTT.